The source of this T cell receptor beta chain is a study of T-cell reconstitution after alpha-beta-depleted transplantation in children. J was trimmed by 5 bases and V by 5 bases; bases with no gene match: 13. CDR3 size: 16 residues. During its preparation, the TCRbeta library received unique molecular identifiers. From the PCR reads, TCRdb called clonotypes with MiXCR, one entry per CDR3 protein. The table shows 350,000 to 400,000 distinct CDR3 sequences, with roughly 22% occurring only once. The sequence came from a human donor who donated a stem cell graft to a child with acute myeloid leukemia. V is TRBV12-3 or TRBV12-4 and J is TRBJ2-7; 9 positions agree with TRBD2. The source material was PBMCs from the stem cell graft donor, sampled from the stem cell graft. The CDR3 here is CASSRKLAGTAHEQYF. As DNA, the CDR3 is TGTGCCAGCAGTCGAAAACTAGCGGGCACCGCGCACGAGCAGTACTTC.